Reported below is one TCR beta chain. Other DNA sequences of this sample code for an identical CDR3. The data were obtained in a study of shared clonotypes between healthy human individuals. The method was immunoSEQ multiplex PCR; TCRdb's version includes in-frame clones alone and lacks a portion of them. The sample carries just over 2,000,000 clones, approximately 95% recorded once. Germline loops: CDR1 SGHRS, CDR2 YFSETQ. CDR3 size: 13 residues. V was cut by 1 base and J by 5 bases, with 6 bases left in between. The sequencing input was naive CD4+ T cells sorted from blood. Subset specified: CD45RA+ positively selected. The clonotype was recovered from a young man in good health. This chain joins TRBV5-1 and TRBJ1-4; no definite D call. The CDR3 nucleotides are TGCGCCAGCAGCTTGCAAGGGAATGAAAAACTGTTTTTT. Protein sequence: CASSLQGNEKLFF.